Following are 8 T cell receptor beta chains from one sample sequenced in a study of cytomegalovirus exposure and HLA in healthy donors. A multiplex PCR was run with 60 Vbeta primers and 13 Jbeta primers. Measured with immunoSEQ multiplex PCR; TCRdb has only the in-frame clones, and not every one. This table holds about 200,000 clones. The sequenced sample consisted of PBMCs. Receptors originate from a boy aged 5-17 years in good health and CMV-seronegative.

V usage is TRBV6-5 and J usage is TRBJ2-2, with unresolved D. Germline loops: CDR1 MNHEY, CDR2 SVGAGI. CDR3 length: 13 residues. The V gene lost 6 bases and the J gene lost 1 base, with 6 bases spanning the gap. CDR3 in amino acids: CASRAENTGELFF. In DNA, the CDR3 is TGTGCCAGCAGGGCGGAGAACACCGGGGAGCTGTTTTTT.

This chain links TRBV15 with TRBJ1-5; D unclear. V was pared by 6 bases and J by 6 bases, with 12 bases between. The CDR3 covers 13 residues. The germline V gene has CDR1 LNHNV and CDR2 YYDKDF (reference sequence). The CDR3 nucleotides are TGTGCCACCAGTTCGGGGTGGATTCAGCCCCAGCATTTT. Protein: CATSSGWIQPQHF.

This sequence joins TRBV5-5 and TRBJ2-3, with 8 bases fitting TRBD2. V trimming: 7 bases; J trimming: 7 bases; junction bases outside the gene matches: 8. This CDR3 comprises 13 residues. In germline, CDR1 is SGHKS, CDR2 YYEKEE (reference sequence). The CDR3 reads CASGRLAMNTQYF. CDR3 sequence (DNA): TGTGCCAGCGGGCGACTAGCGATGAATACGCAGTATTTT.

The chain uses TRBV19 and TRBJ2-3; 11 nucleotides match TRBD2. The CDR3 has 17 amino acids. The germline CDR1 and CDR2 sequences are LNHDA and SQIVND (reference sequence). The V gene end was trimmed by 3 bases and the J gene end by 6 bases; junction bases not matched to a gene: 11. The CDR3 region has the DNA TGTGCCAGTAGTATGGGAATTAGCGGGGGGGCCTTTGATACGCAGTATTTT. Translated: CASSMGISGGAFDTQYF.

The genes are TRBV5-4 and TRBJ2-5; 9 bases are shared with TRBD1. Germline trimming cut 3 bases from V and 2 bases from J; bases unmatched to any gene: 2. The V gene's germline CDR1 is SGHNT and CDR2 YYREEE (reference sequence). The CDR3 runs 14 residues. The CDR3 DNA follows: TGTGCCAGCAGCTCCGGACAGGGGCAAGAGACCCAGTACTTC. This encodes CASSSGQGQETQYF.

This chain uses TRBV5-4 with TRBJ1-1, with a possible D match to TRBD1 (5 bases). CDR1 is SGHNT and CDR2 is YYREEE in the germline V gene (reference sequence). This CDR3 region has 15 residues. With 1 base removed from V and 3 bases from J, the gap between germline ends came to 13 bases. The CDR3 nucleotides read TGTGCCAGCAGCTTGCAGGGAGGGGTTGACACTGAAGCTTTCTTT. This translates into CASSLQGGVDTEAFF.

CDR3 sequence reads: CASSQEGQGIPEAFF. The CDR3 DNA sequence: TGTGCCAGCAGCCAGGAAGGACAGGGGATCCCTGAAGCTTTCTTT. V gene TRBV4-2 combines with J gene TRBJ1-1; 9 bases are a match to TRBD1. CDR1 is LGHNA and CDR2 is YNFKEQ in the germline V gene. The CDR3 is made up of 15 amino acids. V shed 3 bases, J shed 6 bases, and the junction held 8 bases outside the gene matches.

This chain joins TRBV11-2 and TRBJ2-5; perhaps TRBD2 as D (6 bases). Germline V gene lookup returns CDR1 SGHAT and CDR2 FQNNGV. The CDR3 runs 13 residues. Trimming took 6 bases from V and 4 from J, leaving 12 bases between them. The CDR3 bases are TGTGCCAGCAGACCTATGGGGGGAGAGACCCAGTACTTC. It yields the protein CASRPMGGETQYF.